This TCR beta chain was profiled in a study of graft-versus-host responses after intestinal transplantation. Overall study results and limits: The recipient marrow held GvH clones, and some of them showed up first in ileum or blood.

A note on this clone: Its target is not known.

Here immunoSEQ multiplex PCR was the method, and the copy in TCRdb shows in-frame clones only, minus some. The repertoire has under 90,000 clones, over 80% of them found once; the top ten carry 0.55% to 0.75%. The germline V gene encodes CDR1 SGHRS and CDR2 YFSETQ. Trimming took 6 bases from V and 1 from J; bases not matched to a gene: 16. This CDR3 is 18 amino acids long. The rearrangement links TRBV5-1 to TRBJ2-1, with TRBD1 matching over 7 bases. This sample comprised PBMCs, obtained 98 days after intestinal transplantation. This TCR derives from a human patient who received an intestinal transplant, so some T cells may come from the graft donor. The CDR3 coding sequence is TGCGCCAGCACCCTCCCCAGCGTCGGGACAGTTTCCTACAATGAGCAGTTCTTC. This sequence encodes CASTLPSVGTVSYNEQFF.